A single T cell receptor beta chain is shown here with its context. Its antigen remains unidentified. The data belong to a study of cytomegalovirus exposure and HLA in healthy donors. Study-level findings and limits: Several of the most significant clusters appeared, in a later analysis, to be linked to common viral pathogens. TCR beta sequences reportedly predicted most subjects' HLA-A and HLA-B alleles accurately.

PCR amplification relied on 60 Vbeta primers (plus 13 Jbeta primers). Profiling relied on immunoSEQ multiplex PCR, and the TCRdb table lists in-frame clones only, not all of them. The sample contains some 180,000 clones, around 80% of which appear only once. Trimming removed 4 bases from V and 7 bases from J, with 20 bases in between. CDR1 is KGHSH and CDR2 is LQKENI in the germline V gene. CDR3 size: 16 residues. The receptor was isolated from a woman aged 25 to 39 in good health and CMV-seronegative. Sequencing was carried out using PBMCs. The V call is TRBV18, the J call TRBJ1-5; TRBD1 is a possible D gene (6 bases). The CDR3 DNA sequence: TGTGCCAGCTCACAGTTCCGGGACACGTCGGGACAGCCCCAGCATTTT. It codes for CASSQFRDTSGQPQHF.